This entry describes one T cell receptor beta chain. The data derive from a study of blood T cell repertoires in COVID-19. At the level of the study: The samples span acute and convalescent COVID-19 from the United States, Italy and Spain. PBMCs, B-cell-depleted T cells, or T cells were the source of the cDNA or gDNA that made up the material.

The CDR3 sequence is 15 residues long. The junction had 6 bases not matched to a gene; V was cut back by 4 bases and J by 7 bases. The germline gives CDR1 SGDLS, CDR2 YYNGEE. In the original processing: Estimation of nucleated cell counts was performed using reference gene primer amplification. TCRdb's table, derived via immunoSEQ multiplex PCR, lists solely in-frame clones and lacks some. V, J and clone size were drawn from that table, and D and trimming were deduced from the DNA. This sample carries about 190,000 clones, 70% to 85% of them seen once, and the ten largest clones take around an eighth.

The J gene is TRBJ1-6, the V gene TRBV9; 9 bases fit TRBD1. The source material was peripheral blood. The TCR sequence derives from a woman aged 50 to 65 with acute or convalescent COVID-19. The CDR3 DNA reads TGTGCCAGCAGCACAACCGGGACAGGGAATTCACCCCTCCACTTT. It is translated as CASSTTGTGNSPLHF.